One sample yielded the 30 T cell receptor beta chains listed below, sequenced in a study of cytomegalovirus exposure and HLA in healthy donors. The study ran its PCR with 60 Vbeta and 13 Jbeta primers. Using immunoSEQ multiplex PCR, the repertoire was profiled, and TCRdb retains in-frame clones only, with some absent. This sample has 150,000 or so clones, with 75% to 85% found just once. Sequencing was carried out using PBMCs. These receptors were taken from a man aged 45-65 years in good health and CMV-seropositive.

This chain links TRBV13 with TRBJ2-5; tentatively, D is TRBD2 (5 bases). Germline-derived CDR1 and CDR2 are PRHDT and FYEKMQ (reference sequence). The CDR3 length is 15 residues. Trimming left V 5 bases short and J 5 bases short, with 18 bases between. CDR3 nucleotides: TGTGCCAGCAGCATCCCGGAGTCTAGAGGGGAGACCCAGTACTTC. Translation gives CASSIPESRGETQYF. The full variable domain, its missing parts supplied by reference TRBV13 and TRBJ2-5, is AAGVIQSPRHLIKEKRETATLKCYPIPRHDTVYWYQQGPGQDPQFLISFYEKMQSDKGSIPDRFSAQQFSDYHSELNMSSLELGDSALYFCASSIPESRGETQYFGPGTRLLVL.

This sequence joins TRBV10-3 and TRBJ1-5; D is uncertain. Deletions cut 2 bases from V and 0 bases from J, with 5 bases between. This CDR3 is 14 amino acids long. The germline CDR1 and CDR2 sequences are ENHRY and SYGVKD. This chain's CDR3 is CAISETDSNQPQHF. CDR3 in DNA: TGTGCCATCAGTGAGACAGATAGCAATCAGCCCCAGCATTTT.

The chain uses TRBV5-6 and TRBJ2-1, with D possibly matching TRBD1 (6 bases). The germline V and J ends were trimmed by 6 bases and 5 bases, with 15 bases remaining between them. Germline loops: CDR1 SGHDT, CDR2 YYEEEE. CDR3 length: 14 residues. The CDR3 DNA reads TGTGCCAGCATCATGAGGGGGTACCACAATGAGCAGTTCTTC. It is translated as CASIMRGYHNEQFF.

This chain uses TRBV7-6 with TRBJ2-2; 11 positions match TRBD2. Germline V gene lookup returns CDR1 SGHVS and CDR2 FNYEAQ. V gave up 5 bases and J gave up 5 bases; unmatched junction bases: 13. The CDR3 loop spans 18 amino acids. In DNA, the CDR3 is TGTGCCAGCAGCCCGGGACTAGCGGAACAATTGTCGACCGGGGAGCTGTTTTTT. Its protein is CASSPGLAEQLSTGELFF.

This chain joins TRBV6-1 and TRBJ2-1; 7 bases align to TRBD1. In germline, CDR1 is MNHNS, CDR2 SASEGT. CDR3 size: 13 residues. Unmatched junction bases numbered 8, after V lost 2 bases and J lost 13 bases. The DNA for the CDR3 is TGTGCCAGCAGTGAAAGGGAGAGGGGGCAACAGTTCTTC. It specifies CASSERERGQQFF.

The CDR3 nucleotides are TGTGCCAGCAGTTTCGGGACAGGGGGTTACGAGCAGTACTTC. Its translation: CASSFGTGGYEQYF. The rearrangement uses TRBV27 and TRBJ2-7; 11 bases line up with TRBD1. Germline lookup yields CDR1 MNHEY and CDR2 SMNVEV (reference sequence). This CDR3 contains 14 residues. Germline trimming cut 3 bases from V and 4 bases from J; bases unmatched to any gene: 2.

V and J are TRBV14 and TRBJ1-2; 7 nucleotides align to TRBD1. The CDR3 length is 15 residues. Germline V gene sequence: CDR1 SGHDN, CDR2 FVKESK. V shed 2 bases, J shed 2 bases, and the junction held 5 bases outside the gene matches. CDR3 DNA sequence: TGTGCCAGCAGCCAAAACGGACAGGCCAACTATGGCTACACCTTC. It is translated as CASSQNGQANYGYTF. The variable domain in full, completed from reference TRBV14 and TRBJ1-2, reads EAGVTQFPSHSVIEKGQTVTLRCDPISGHDNLYWYRRVMGKEIKFLLHFVKESKQDESGMPNNRFLAERTGGTYSTLKVQPAELEDSGVYFCASSQNGQANYGYTFGSGTRLTVV.

With regard to this clone: Other nucleotide sequences in the sample specify the same CDR3. This chain links TRBV18 with TRBJ2-2; 7 bases match TRBD1. V shed 3 bases, J shed 1 base, and the junction held 2 bases outside the gene matches. The CDR3 sequence is 15 residues long. Germline loops: CDR1 KGHSH, CDR2 LQKENI. The CDR3 reads CASSPRTGNTGELFF. CDR3 DNA sequence: TGTGCCAGCTCACCCAGGACAGGGAACACCGGGGAGCTGTTTTTT.

The chain employs TRBV30 and TRBJ1-1, with TRBD1 matching over 9 bases. The germline V gene has CDR1 GTSNPN and CDR2 SVGIG (reference sequence). The CDR3 spans 12 residues. The CDR3 sequence is CAWDRENTEAFF. In DNA, the CDR3 is TGTGCGTGGGACAGGGAGAACACTGAAGCTTTCTTT.

This clone was recorded a few times. The rearrangement uses TRBV19 and TRBJ1-1; weak D call: TRBD1 (6 bases). CDR3 size: 18 residues. The germline V gene encodes CDR1 LNHDA and CDR2 SQIVND (reference sequence). The V end lost 0 bases, the J end lost 4 bases, and 21 bases lay between the germline ends. CDR3 coding DNA: TGTGCCAGTAGTATAGATCGGGCAGGGGTGGTGTCGAGCACTGAAGCTTTCTTT. Translated, it gives CASSIDRAGVVSSTEAFF.

V gene TRBV6-5 combines with J gene TRBJ1-3, with D uncertain. V was pared by 0 bases and J by 0 bases, with 9 bases between. The germline V gene has CDR1 MNHEY and CDR2 SVGAGI. The CDR3 has 16 amino acids. The chain's CDR3 is CASSYSPGTSGNTIYF. The CDR3 bases are TGTGCCAGCAGTTACTCTCCGGGAACCTCTGGAAACACCATATATTTT.

The chain joins TRBV11-2 to TRBJ1-5; the D gene is possibly TRBD1 (5 bases). This CDR3 spans 17 amino acids. Germline V lookup: CDR1 SGHAT, CDR2 FQNNGV. The germline V and J ends were trimmed by 3 bases and 9 bases, with 24 bases remaining between them. CDR3 in amino acids: CASSFDTRGPQGGPQHF. The DNA for the CDR3 is TGTGCCAGCAGCTTCGATACCCGAGGCCCCCAGGGAGGGCCCCAGCATTTT. Combining the CDR3 with reference TRBV11-2 and TRBJ1-5 gives the whole variable domain EAGVAQSPRYKIIEKRQSVAFWCNPISGHATLYWYQQILGQGPKLLIQFQNNGVVDDSQLPKDRFSAERLKGVDSTLKIQPAKLEDSAVYLCASSFDTRGPQGGPQHFGDGTRLSIL.

The rearrangement joins TRBV5-8 to TRBJ1-1; the match to TRBD1 covers 9 bases. CDR3 length: 13 amino acids. The ends lost 4 bases at V and 11 bases at J; junction bases unmatched: 9. Germline V gives CDR1 SGHTS, CDR2 YDEGEE. The CDR3 is CASSDGQGRAAFF. The DNA of the CDR3 is TGTGCCAGCAGCGACGGACAGGGGAGGGCGGCTTTCTTT.

The rearrangement links TRBV2 to TRBJ2-4, with D maybe TRBD2 (6 bases). V was clipped by 5 bases and J by 0 bases, with 8 bases between them. CDR1 is SNHLY, CDR2 FYNNEI, per germline. This CDR3 comprises 14 residues. CDR3 loop: CASSRGLAKNIQYF. The CDR3 DNA reads as TGTGCCAGCAGTCGGGGACTAGCCAAAAACATTCAGTACTTC.

This chain's CDR3 is CASRLGPTGPSTDTQYF. The CDR3 DNA is TGTGCCAGTAGACTTGGGCCGACAGGCCCTAGCACAGATACGCAGTATTTT. The rearrangement joins TRBV19 to TRBJ2-3; perhaps TRBD1 as D (6 bases). Germline V gives CDR1 LNHDA, CDR2 SQIVND (reference sequence). The length of the CDR3 is 17 residues. V lost 6 bases and J 0 bases, leaving 19 bases between the germline ends.

This clone was observed once. The chain employs TRBV27 and TRBJ2-7; possibly TRBD1 for D (6 bases). Germline V gives CDR1 MNHEY, CDR2 SMNVEV (reference sequence). Trimming took off 5 bases at V and 1 base at J, with 9 bases between the two ends. The CDR3 is 13 residues long. CDR3 in DNA: TGTGCCAGCAGTCTCCAGGGGTCCTACGAGCAGTACTTC. It yields the protein CASSLQGSYEQYF.

The rearrangement links TRBV5-1 to TRBJ2-3, with 8 bases that match TRBD1. The junction had 5 bases not matched to a gene; V was cut back by 4 bases and J by 4 bases. CDR1 and CDR2 (germline): SGHRS, YFSETQ. This CDR3 region has 14 residues. The CDR3 coding sequence is TGCGCCAGCAGCAAGGACAGGGTCTCAGATACGCAGTATTTT. This codes for CASSKDRVSDTQYF.

The rearrangement links TRBV29-1 to TRBJ2-1, with TRBD2 matching 8 bases. Germline CDR1 SQVTM, CDR2 ANQGSEA. Trimming removed 7 bases from V and 10 bases from J; junction bases left unmatched: 12. There are 13 residues in the CDR3. This CDR3 is CSGTGTRAREQFF. The CDR3 coding sequence is TGCAGCGGAACCGGGACTAGGGCCAGGGAGCAGTTCTTC.

The genes are TRBV9 and TRBJ2-2; 8 nucleotides line up with TRBD2. Unmatched junction bases numbered 5, after V lost 2 bases and J lost 2 bases. Germline V gene sequence: CDR1 SGDLS, CDR2 YYNGEE. CDR3 size: 16 residues. This CDR3 reads CASSVGGRLNTGELFF. The CDR3 DNA is TGTGCCAGCAGCGTTGGCGGGAGGCTTAACACCGGGGAGCTGTTTTTT.

The chain uses TRBV27 and TRBJ2-2; 10 nucleotides align to TRBD2. This CDR3 is built from 18 residues. The V gene's germline CDR1 is MNHEY and CDR2 SMNVEV (reference sequence). With V trimmed by 1 base and J by 5 bases, 10 bases remained unmatched. The CDR3 is CASSLYPAGGPGTGELFF. Written as DNA, the CDR3 is TGTGCCAGCAGTTTATACCCAGCGGGAGGGCCGGGGACCGGGGAGCTGTTTTTT.

CDR3 region: CASSVAGTGVSPLHF. The CDR3 region has the DNA TGTGCCAGCAGCGTAGCTGGGACAGGGGTTTCACCCCTCCACTTT. The gene calls are TRBV9 and TRBJ1-6; 10 nucleotides match TRBD1. CDR1 is SGDLS and CDR2 is YYNGEE in the germline V gene. V lost 0 bases, J lost 9 bases, and 3 bases stayed unmatched. This CDR3 has 15 amino acids.

The chain couples TRBV2 to TRBJ1-1, with 9 positions matching TRBD1. Germline lookup yields CDR1 SNHLY and CDR2 FYNNEI. J lost 0 bases, V lost 5 bases, and 7 bases had no gene match. The CDR3 has 16 amino acids. The CDR3 spells CASSSGTGMMNTEAFF. CDR3 coding DNA: TGTGCCAGCAGTTCCGGGACAGGGATGATGAACACTGAAGCTTTCTTT.

CDR3 DNA sequence: TGTGCCAGCAGCTCCGACAGGGGAAGGGAGACCCAGTACTTC. Protein sequence: CASSSDRGRETQYF. J is TRBJ2-5 and V is TRBV5-4, with TRBD1 identical over 8 bases. CDR1 and CDR2 from the germline V gene are SGHNT and YYREEE (reference sequence). Trimming took 3 bases from V and 5 from J; bases not matched to a gene: 6. CDR3 size: 14 residues.

This clone was found once. The CDR3 DNA follows: TGTGCCAGCAGTCAGACTAGCGGGAGACAAGAGACCCAGTACTTC. Translated: CASSQTSGRQETQYF. This chain connects TRBV7-9 to TRBJ2-5; 12 bases align to TRBD2. This CDR3 region has 15 residues. The germline CDR1 and CDR2 sequences are SEHNR and FQNEAQ (reference sequence). With 6 bases clipped from V and 2 bases from J, the junction kept 4 bases outside the gene matches.

The chain is built from TRBV5-1 and TRBJ1-2, with D perhaps matching TRBD1 (6 bases). Germline assignment: CDR1 SGHRS and CDR2 YFSETQ. The CDR3 extends over 13 amino acids. With 3 bases removed from V and 2 bases from J, the gap between germline ends came to 8 bases. CDR3 region: CASSSTGNYGYTF. CDR3 nucleotides: TGCGCCAGCAGCTCCACAGGGAACTATGGCTACACCTTC.

In this sample, this clone turned up a few times. The rearrangement uses TRBV6-6 and TRBJ1-2; TRBD1 matches 9 bases. CDR1 and CDR2 (germline): MNHNY, SVGAGI (reference sequence). Unmatched junction bases numbered 11, after V lost 5 bases and J lost 10 bases. This CDR3 has 14 residues. The CDR3 here is CASSHWDRVAVYTF. In nucleotides, the CDR3 is TGTGCCAGCAGTCACTGGGACAGGGTGGCTGTCTACACCTTC.

The table lists this clone with a few counts. The CDR3, as DNA: TGCGCCAGCAGCTTGGGGGGGGGACGGCTGAACACTGAAGCTTTCTTT. Its protein product is CASSLGGGRLNTEAFF. The chain joins TRBV5-1 to TRBJ1-1, with D possibly TRBD1 on 5 matching bases. Looked up from germline, CDR1 is SGHRS and CDR2 is YFSETQ. This CDR3 is built from 16 residues. The germline V and J ends were trimmed by 0 bases and 0 bases, with 12 bases remaining between them. The entire variable domain, with the rest obtained from reference TRBV5-1 and TRBJ1-1, is as follows: KAGVTQTPRYLIKTRGQQVTLSCSPISGHRSVSWYQQTPGQGLQFLFEYFSETQRNKGNFPGRFSGRQFSNSRSEMNVSTLELGDSALYLCASSLGGGRLNTEAFFGQGTRLTVV.

This chain links TRBV29-1 with TRBJ1-3; D gene unclear. V gave up 2 bases and J gave up 2 bases, with 7 bases separating them. From germline, CDR1 is SQVTM and CDR2 ANQGSEA. This CDR3 spans 13 amino acids. The CDR3 region has the DNA TGCAGCGTTGAATCGGGGACTGGAAACACCATATATTTT. Translating it yields CSVESGTGNTIYF.

J is TRBJ1-2 and V is TRBV5-4; tentative D call: TRBD1 (5 bases). Germline CDR1 is SGHNT and CDR2 is YYREEE (reference sequence). Trimming left V 3 bases short and J 4 bases short, with 10 bases between. This CDR3 spans 13 amino acids. CDR3 in amino acids: CASSSGGGYGYTF. DNA for the CDR3: TGTGCCAGCAGCTCCGGGGGTGGCTATGGCTACACCTTC.

In this sample, this clone turned up once. As DNA, the CDR3 is TGTGCCAGCAGTTTATCTGCCCCAGGGCGAACTGGGGCCAACGTCCTGACTTTC. Translating it yields CASSLSAPGRTGANVLTF. The chain links TRBV28 to TRBJ2-6; D may be TRBD1 (5 bases). In germline, CDR1 is MDHEN, CDR2 SYDVKM. V was cut by 1 base and J by 2 bases, with 15 bases left in between. This CDR3 has 18 residues.